This T cell receptor beta chain was retrieved from a study of shared clonotypes between healthy human individuals. Repertoires were generated with immunoSEQ multiplex PCR, while TCRdb's copy carries only in-frame clones and drops some. The repertoire holds about 1 million clones, 65% to 75% seen once, with about 1.5% in the top ten. Trimming removed 2 bases from V and 5 bases from J, with 17 bases in between. This CDR3 is 16 amino acids long. The V gene's germline CDR1 is SGHDT and CDR2 YYEEEE. The sequencing sample was made of memory CD4+ T cells sorted from blood. Subset noted: CD45RA-negative fraction. The receptor's source is a man between 18 and 29 years old in good health. The chain links TRBV5-6 to TRBJ1-5; a possible D gene is TRBD1 (6 bases). The CDR3 reads CASSFLDRDTDQPQHF. The DNA of the CDR3 is TGTGCCAGCAGCTTTCTAGACCGGGACACCGATCAGCCCCAGCATTTT. The complete variable domain, with remaining parts taken from reference TRBV5-6 and TRBJ1-5, reads DAGVTQSPTHLIKTRGQQVTLRCSPKSGHDTVSWYQQALGQGPQFIFQYYEEEERQRGNFPDRFSGHQFPNYSSELNVNALLLGDSALYLCASSFLDRDTDQPQHFGDGTRLSIL.